The clone carrying this T cell receptor beta chain was counted only a few times. The antigen remains unidentified. These data are taken from a study of identical twins. Study results and caveats: Twins' excess sharing was less marked for out-of-frame beta sequences. The same donors were not followed; conclusions instead depended on cross-sectional statistical analysis.

Via MiXCR, TCRdb re-called the 5' RACE reads, giving one row per CDR3 protein. The table has 300,000 to 400,000 distinct CDR3 sequences, around an eighth seen once. The V and J ends lost 2 bases and 2 bases respectively, with 10 bases between them. From germline, CDR1 is MDHEN and CDR2 SYDVKM. The CDR3 contains 14 residues. Another study also made use of these data, one on yellow fever vaccine responses in identical twins.

Sequenced input: CD8+ T cells sorted from blood. The TCR was taken from a woman under 30 in good health. The chain uses TRBV28 and TRBJ2-7; D is possibly TRBD2 (6 bases). For the CDR3, the DNA is TGTGCCAGCAGTTTAGAGCCGGGGGCCTACGAGCAGTACTTC. Amino acid sequence: CASSLEPGAYEQYF.